The T cell receptor (beta chain) described here comes from a study of blood T cell repertoires in COVID-19. About the research overall: COVID-19 samples, acute and convalescent, were from the United States, Italy and Spain. PBMCs, B-cell-depleted T cells, or T cells were the source of the cDNA or gDNA that made up the material.

Authors' analysis steps: How many nucleated cells were present was estimated from reference gene primer amplification. Profiled with immunoSEQ multiplex PCR; TCRdb holds only in-frame clones, not every one. V and J calls and clone size follow that table, whereas D and trimming were derived from the DNA. This sample has about 520,000 clones, with 70% to 90% found just once. Germline lookup yields CDR1 LGHDT and CDR2 YNNKEL (reference sequence). V was trimmed by 0 bases and J by 5 bases, leaving 13 bases between them. There are 15 residues in the CDR3. This TCR came from a human donor in a cohort sampled during active COVID-19. The chain is built from TRBV3-1 (or the pseudogene TRBV3-2) and TRBJ2-5; perhaps TRBD2 as D (5 bases). Input material: peripheral blood. The CDR3 sequence is CASSQDRGTSETQYF. The CDR3 DNA reads as TGTGCCAGCAGCCAAGATCGGGGTACATCTGAGACCCAGTACTTC.